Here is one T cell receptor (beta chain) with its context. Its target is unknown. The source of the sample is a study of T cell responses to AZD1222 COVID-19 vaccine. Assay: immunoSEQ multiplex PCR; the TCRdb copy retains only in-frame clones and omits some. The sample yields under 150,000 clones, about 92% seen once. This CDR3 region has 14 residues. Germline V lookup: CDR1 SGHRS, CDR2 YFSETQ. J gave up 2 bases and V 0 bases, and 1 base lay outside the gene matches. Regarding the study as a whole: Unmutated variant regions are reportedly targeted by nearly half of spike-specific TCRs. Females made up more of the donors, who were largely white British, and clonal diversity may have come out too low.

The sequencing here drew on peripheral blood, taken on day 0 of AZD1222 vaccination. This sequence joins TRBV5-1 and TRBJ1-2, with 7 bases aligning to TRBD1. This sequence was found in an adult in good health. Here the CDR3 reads CASSLGDRNYGYTF. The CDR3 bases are TGCGCCAGCAGCTTGGGGGACAGAAACTATGGCTACACCTTC.